One T cell receptor beta chain is described in this entry. The antigen remains undetermined. These data belong to a study of cytomegalovirus exposure and HLA in healthy donors. Study-wide context: Earlier work reported 117 million unique TCR beta sequences from 180 million or so T cells.

Germline V lookup: CDR1 SGHTA, CDR2 FQGNSA. J was trimmed by 0 bases and V by 1 base; bases with no gene match: 2. This CDR3 comprises 15 residues. PCR involved 60 Vbeta and 13 Jbeta primers. Only in-frame clones appear in the TCRdb table, and some are missing; sequencing was by immunoSEQ multiplex PCR. Counted here are 90,000 to 100,000 clones, 60% to 85% occurring once; the ten biggest clones make up 16%. Overall study findings and caveats: Accurate predictions that matched the HLA-A and HLA-B alleles of most subjects were reportedly made from TCR beta sequences. A later analysis found common viral pathogens apparently linked to several of the most significant clusters.

The rearrangement links TRBV7-2 to TRBJ2-7; 8 bases agree with TRBD1. This receptor was taken from a man in his sixties in good health and CMV-seropositive. Sequencing input: PBMCs. CDR3 sequence reads: CASSLDGTGSYEQYF. In DNA, the CDR3 is TGTGCCAGCAGCTTAGACGGGACAGGCTCCTACGAGCAGTACTTC.